The sequence of this T cell receptor (beta chain) was determined in a study of tumor-infiltrating lymphocytes in localized non-small cell lung cancer. Study background: Several tumor histologies, both smoking statuses, and some post-neoadjuvant chemotherapy samples were included. Each patient gave resected tumor and non-adjacent uninvolved lung tissue.

Germline V lookup: CDR1 SGDLS, CDR2 YYNGEE. Germline trimming cut 0 bases from V and 6 bases from J; bases unmatched to any gene: 1. CDR3 length equals 15 residues. A remark on this clone: What it binds is not known.

TCRdb keeps only in-frame clones here, not all; method: immunoSEQ multiplex PCR. Seen here are around 13,000 clones, 68% observed once, and the top ten hold approximately 9%. Points from the study as a whole: Not all patients were TCR sequenced, owing to tissue quantity. No T-cell fraction difference was seen between IM1 and IM2 tumors.

The clonotype originates from a human donor with non-small cell lung cancer. The material sequenced was uninvolved lung tissue not adjacent to the tumor. This chain connects TRBV9 to TRBJ2-3, with 13 bases identical to TRBD2. The CDR3: CASSVGLAGGDTQYF. The CDR3 DNA reads TGTGCCAGCAGCGTAGGACTAGCGGGGGGTGATACGCAGTATTTT.